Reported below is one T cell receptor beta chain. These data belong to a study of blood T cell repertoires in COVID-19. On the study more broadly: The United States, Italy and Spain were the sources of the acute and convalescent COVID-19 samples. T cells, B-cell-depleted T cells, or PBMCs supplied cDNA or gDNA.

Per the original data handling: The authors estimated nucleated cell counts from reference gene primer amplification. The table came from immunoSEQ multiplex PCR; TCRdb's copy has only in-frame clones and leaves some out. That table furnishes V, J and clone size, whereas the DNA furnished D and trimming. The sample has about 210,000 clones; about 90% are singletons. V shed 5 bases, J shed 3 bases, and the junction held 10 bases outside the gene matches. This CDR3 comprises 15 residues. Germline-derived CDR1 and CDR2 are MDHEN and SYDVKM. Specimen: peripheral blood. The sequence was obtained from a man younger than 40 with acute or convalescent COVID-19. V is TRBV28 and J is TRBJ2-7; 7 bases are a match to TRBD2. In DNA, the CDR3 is TGTGCCAGCAGTCCCCTCGGGGGGACTTACTACGAGCAGTACTTC. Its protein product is CASSPLGGTYYEQYF.